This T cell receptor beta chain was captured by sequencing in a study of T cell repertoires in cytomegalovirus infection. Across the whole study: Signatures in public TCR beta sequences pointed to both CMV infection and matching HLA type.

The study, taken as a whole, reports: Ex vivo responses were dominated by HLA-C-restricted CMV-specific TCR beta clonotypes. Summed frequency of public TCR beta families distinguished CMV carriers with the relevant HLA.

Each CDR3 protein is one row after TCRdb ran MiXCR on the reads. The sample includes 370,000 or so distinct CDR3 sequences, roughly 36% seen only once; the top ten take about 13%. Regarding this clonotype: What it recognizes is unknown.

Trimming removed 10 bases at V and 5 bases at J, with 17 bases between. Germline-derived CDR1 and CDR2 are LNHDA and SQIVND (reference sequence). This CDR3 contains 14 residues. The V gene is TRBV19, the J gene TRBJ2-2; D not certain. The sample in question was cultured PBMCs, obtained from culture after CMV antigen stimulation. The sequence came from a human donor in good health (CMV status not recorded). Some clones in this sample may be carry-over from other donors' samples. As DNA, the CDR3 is TGTGCCACCTCGATCGAAGTAGTAACCGGGGAGCTGTTTTTT. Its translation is CATSIEVVTGELFF.